This T cell receptor (beta chain) appears in the sequencing data of a study of cytomegalovirus exposure and HLA in healthy donors. The study ran its PCR with 60 Vbeta and 13 Jbeta primers. Method: immunoSEQ multiplex PCR; TCRdb's copy keeps in-frame clones and lacks some. The table includes approximately 290,000 clones, under 90% detected once. Germline values: CDR1 SGHNT, CDR2 YYREEE (reference sequence). The CDR3 spans 14 residues. This clone was recorded only once. The chain combines TRBV5-4 with TRBJ2-5, with TRBD1 matching over 7 bases. The J call is uncertain, as TRBJ2-7 better fits the DNA end. This TCR was recovered from a girl aged 2-10 years in good health and CMV-seronegative. Sequencing was carried out using PBMCs. The CDR3 DNA is TGTGCCAGCAGCTTGGTGGGACAGCTCCACGAGCAGTACTTC. Protein sequence: CASSLVGQLHEQYF.